The 30 T cell receptor beta chains below come from one sample, sequenced in a study of cytomegalovirus exposure and HLA in healthy donors. Vbeta (60) and Jbeta (13) primers were used in the PCR. Sequencing was performed with immunoSEQ multiplex PCR; in TCRdb, only in-frame clones are kept and a portion is missing. The sample comprises approximately 220,000 clones, roughly 88% of which are singletons, and roughly 0.75% rests with the top ten. The sequencing input was PBMCs. These receptors were collected from a boy between 2 and 10 years old in good health and CMV-seronegative.

V usage is TRBV6-5 and J usage is TRBJ1-2; D may be TRBD1 (5 bases). The length of the CDR3 is 13 residues. Per germline, CDR1 MNHEY and CDR2 SVGAGI. V shed 5 bases and J shed 7 bases, with 14 bases lying between them. DNA of the CDR3: TGTGCCAGCAGTCTCTCCCCCGGGGGTGGCTACACCTTC. Its translation: CASSLSPGGGYTF.

This clone was counted only a few times. This sequence joins TRBV5-6 and TRBJ1-2, with D hard to call. The CDR3 consists of 13 residues. V gave up 6 bases and J gave up 4 bases, with 13 bases separating them. CDR1 is SGHDT and CDR2 is YYEEEE in the germline V gene. The DNA for the CDR3 is TGTGCCAGCACGACGCTGGAGGGCTATGGCTACACCTTC. Protein sequence: CASTTLEGYGYTF.

A remark on this clone: The germline gene is not matched at one end of the junction; a read error may be the cause. The rearrangement joins TRBV7-9 to TRBJ1-6; 8 bases line up with TRBD1. The CDR3 consists of 18 residues. Germline CDR1 is SEHNR and CDR2 is FQNEAQ (reference sequence). The CDR3 is CSSSSSRDRFAYNSPLHF. Here the CDR3 DNA reads TGTTCCAGCAGCTCGTCCCGGGACAGGTTCGCCTATAATTCACCCCTCCACTTT.

This clone was recorded once. The rearrangement joins TRBV6-1 to TRBJ2-7, with 8 positions matching TRBD1. The length of the CDR3 is 14 residues. The V gene's germline CDR1 is MNHNS and CDR2 SASEGT. V lost 6 bases and J lost 4; bases outside the gene matches: 8. As DNA, the CDR3 is TGTGCCAGCAGCTTGGACAGGGTACGGTACGAGCAGTACTTC. This gives the protein CASSLDRVRYEQYF.

The chain links TRBV19 to TRBJ1-1; the D is unclear. Trimming stripped 3 bases from V and 6 bases from J, with 14 bases between. The CDR3 is made up of 14 amino acids. The V gene's germline CDR1 is LNHDA and CDR2 SQIVND (reference sequence). CDR3 DNA sequence: TGTGCCAGTAGTATCTTCGGGGTTGGGTCTGAAGCTTTCTTT. Translation: CASSIFGVGSEAFF.

This chain connects TRBV5-1 to TRBJ1-2, with 9 bases matching TRBD1. CDR1 is SGHRS and CDR2 is YFSETQ in the germline V gene. The CDR3 spans 15 residues. V lost 4 bases to trimming and J lost 4 bases; unmatched junction nucleotides: 8. The CDR3 reads CASSPMTGGSYGYTF. CDR3 DNA sequence: TGCGCCAGCAGCCCAATGACAGGGGGAAGCTATGGCTACACCTTC.

This clone was recorded only once. The V gene is TRBV9, the J gene TRBJ2-7, with unresolved D. Germline V gives CDR1 SGDLS, CDR2 YYNGEE. The CDR3 is 12 amino acids. The ends were cut back, 0 bases at V and 6 bases at J, with 7 bases in the middle. CDR3: CASSVGTSEQYF. In nucleotides, the CDR3 is TGTGCCAGCAGCGTAGGAACGAGCGAGCAGTACTTC.

V gene TRBV10-3 combines with J gene TRBJ1-2; D possibly corresponds to TRBD1 (5 bases). The V gene's germline CDR1 is ENHRY and CDR2 SYGVKD. Trimming took off 7 bases at V and 2 bases at J, with 14 bases between the two ends. There are 14 residues in the CDR3. This CDR3 is CAITSRGENYGYTF. CDR3 bases: TGTGCCATCACCTCCCGGGGGGAAAACTATGGCTACACCTTC.

This chain links TRBV5-4 with TRBJ2-1, with TRBD1 identical over 9 bases. The length of the CDR3 is 18 residues. Germline V gives CDR1 SGHNT, CDR2 YYREEE (reference sequence). V lost 4 bases to trimming and J lost 3 bases; unmatched junction nucleotides: 14. CDR3 sequence: CASSIGRVRDRVYNEQFF. In nucleotides, the CDR3 is TGTGCCAGCAGCATTGGAAGGGTCCGGGACAGGGTCTACAATGAGCAGTTCTTC.

V and J are TRBV7-9 and TRBJ2-7, with 13 nucleotides matching TRBD2. The CDR3 loop spans 16 amino acids. Germline CDR1 and CDR2: SEHNR and FQNEAQ (reference sequence). V trimming: 5 bases; J trimming: 5 bases; junction bases outside the gene matches: 9. The CDR3 here is CASSTRTSGSGDEQYF. CDR3 bases: TGTGCCAGCAGCACCCGGACTAGCGGGAGCGGGGACGAGCAGTACTTC.

The DNA of the CDR3 is TGCGCCAGCAGCTTCGGGGACTGGGGCTACGAGCAGTACTTC. Translation gives CASSFGDWGYEQYF. The J gene is TRBJ2-5, the V gene TRBV5-1, with D tentatively TRBD2 (6 bases). The DNA end is more similar to TRBJ2-7, so the J call may be wrong. Germline-derived CDR1 and CDR2 are SGHRS and YFSETQ. The CDR3 contains 14 residues.

The chain carries TRBV7-9 and TRBJ2-5, with a weak D call TRBD2 (6 bases). The CDR3 runs to 12 residues. CDR1 is SEHNR, CDR2 FQNEAQ, per germline (reference sequence). V lost 6 bases and J 5 bases, leaving 10 bases between the germline ends. CDR3 in DNA: TGTGCCAGCAGTTCCCGGGGGGAGACCCAGTACTTC. Protein product: CASSSRGETQYF. Variable domain in full (rest from reference TRBV7-9 and TRBJ2-5): DTGVSQNPRHKITKRGQNVTFRCDPISEHNRLYWYRQTLGQGPEFLTYFQNEAQLEKSRLLSDRFSAERPKGSFSTLEIQRTEQGDSAMYLCASSSRGETQYFGPGTRLLVL.

V is TRBV9 and J is TRBJ1-1, with D possibly matching TRBD1 (5 bases). The CDR3 runs to 14 residues. In germline, CDR1 is SGDLS, CDR2 YYNGEE. V lost 1 base to trimming and J lost 1 base, with 8 bases between them. The CDR3 protein is CASSVSTGNTEAFF. CDR3 nucleotide sequence: TGTGCCAGCAGCGTATCCACAGGGAACACTGAAGCTTTCTTT.

This chain uses TRBV6-5 with TRBJ1-1; TRBD1 is a possible D gene (5 bases). V dropped 11 bases and J dropped 3 bases, with 19 bases sitting between them. Per germline, CDR1 MNHEY and CDR2 SVGAGI. The CDR3 runs to 14 residues. The CDR3 nucleotides read TGTGCCTCCCGGGGGAGGGGTCGGGACACTGAAGCTTTCTTT. Its protein is CASRGRGRDTEAFF.

The V and J genes are TRBV7-9 and TRBJ2-3; D gene ambiguous. Trimming took off 1 base at V and 2 bases at J, with 7 bases between the two ends. The CDR3 totals 14 residues. CDR1 and CDR2 (germline): SEHNR, FQNEAQ (reference sequence). CDR3 sequence: CASSLEQSTDTQYF. CDR3 in DNA: TGTGCCAGCAGCTTAGAACAGTCCACAGATACGCAGTATTTT.

The count of this clone is one. This chain uses TRBV19 with TRBJ1-1, with 7 bases matching TRBD1. Germline V gives CDR1 LNHDA, CDR2 SQIVND (reference sequence). V lost 3 bases and J lost 2; bases outside the gene matches: 6. This CDR3 region has 15 residues. CDR3 protein: CASSIQGEINTEAFF. DNA for the CDR3: TGTGCCAGTAGTATCCAGGGGGAAATAAACACTGAAGCTTTCTTT.

The J gene is TRBJ1-6, the V gene TRBV21-1; whether TRBD1, the table's D call, matches the DNA was not checked. TRBV21-1 is assigned pseudogene status. CDR3 length: 14 amino acids. CDR3 sequence reads: CASSKQGYNSPLHF. The CDR3 nucleotides read TGTGCCAGCAGCAAACAGGGCTATAATTCACCCCTCCACTTT.

The chain is built from TRBV12-5 and TRBJ2-1; 9 bases are shared with TRBD2. With 5 bases clipped from V and 8 bases from J, the junction kept 10 bases outside the gene matches. Germline-derived CDR1 and CDR2 are LGHNT and FRNRAP. CDR3 length: 15 amino acids. CDR3 sequence (DNA): TGTGCTAGTGGTGGGGTCGGGACTAGCCACGATGAGCAGTTCTTC. This sequence encodes CASGGVGTSHDEQFF.

This clone was detected only once. The rearrangement links TRBV4-2 to TRBJ2-2, with D maybe TRBD2 (7 bases). Trimming shortened V by 2 bases and J by 7 bases, and 14 bases separated the two germline ends. The germline gives CDR1 LGHNA, CDR2 YNFKEQ. CDR3 length: 15 amino acids. CDR3 DNA: TGTGCCAGCAGCCAACGGGGGGCTTCTATCGGGGAGCTGTTTTTT. Amino acid sequence: CASSQRGASIGELFF.

The count of this clone is one. The rearrangement joins TRBV5-1 to TRBJ1-1; 7 bases are shared with TRBD1. This CDR3 has 16 amino acids. Germline CDR1 is SGHRS and CDR2 is YFSETQ. The junction had 6 bases not matched to a gene; V was cut back by 1 base and J by 0 bases. The CDR3 nucleotides read TGCGCCAGCAGCTTGCGGGCAGGGGGTTTGAACACTGAAGCTTTCTTT. Translated: CASSLRAGGLNTEAFF.

Points on this clone: Relative to the germline gene, one junction end is altered; a read error may explain this. The V call is TRBV29-1, the J call TRBJ1-1; D might be TRBD1 (6 bases). The CDR3 is 14 residues long. CDR1 SQVTM and CDR2 ANQGSEA come from the germline V gene. In DNA form, the CDR3 reads TGCAGCGTCGAAGCAGGGGCCACGGGCACTGAAGCTTTCTTT. It translates to CSVEAGATGTEAFF.

This clone was observed once. J is TRBJ2-3 and V is TRBV5-6; 10 bases are shared with TRBD1. J gave up 5 bases and V 3 bases, and 15 bases lay outside the gene matches. This CDR3 contains 18 residues. Per the germline V gene, CDR1 is SGHDT and CDR2 is YYEEEE. CDR3 nucleotides: TGTGCCAGCAGCTGGGGTCCTATGCCGGGACAGGGGTTAGATACGCAGTATTTT. Its translation is CASSWGPMPGQGLDTQYF.

The chain joins TRBV5-1 to TRBJ1-1, with 7 bases that match TRBD1. Germline values: CDR1 SGHRS, CDR2 YFSETQ. There are 15 residues in the CDR3. Trimming took 4 bases from V and 0 from J; bases not matched to a gene: 6. The CDR3 nucleotides are TGCGCCAGCAGCAACGTGACAGGGCTGAACACTGAAGCTTTCTTT. Encoded protein: CASSNVTGLNTEAFF.

The chain uses TRBV4-2 and TRBJ2-1; 13 bases fit TRBD2. Trimming removed 8 bases from V and 6 bases from J; junction bases left unmatched: 7. This CDR3 comprises 15 residues. The V gene's germline CDR1 is LGHNA and CDR2 YNFKEQ. The CDR3 is CASQSRTSGSNEQFF. The DNA for the CDR3 is TGTGCCAGCCAGTCCAGGACTAGCGGGAGCAATGAGCAGTTCTTC.

This chain links TRBV11-3 with TRBJ2-1; D might be TRBD1 (7 bases). V was shortened by 3 bases and J by 3 bases, with 12 bases between the two germline ends. The CDR3 is 15 amino acids. The V gene's germline CDR1 is SGHNT and CDR2 YENEEA. This CDR3 is CASSLRQGGYNEQFF. In DNA form, the CDR3 reads TGTGCCAGCAGCTTGAGGCAGGGGGGCTACAATGAGCAGTTCTTC.

The V and J genes are TRBV30 and TRBJ1-2; no reliable D call. This CDR3 has 11 amino acids. V lost 5 bases to trimming and J lost 8 bases, with 12 bases between them. CDR1 and CDR2 from the germline V gene are GTSNPN and SVGIG (reference sequence). Here the CDR3 reads CAWDDLGGYTF. CDR3 in DNA: TGTGCCTGGGATGACCTCGGGGGCTACACCTTC.

The chain couples TRBV9 to TRBJ2-7; D is unresolved. The CDR3 is 14 amino acids. Trimming removed 1 base at V and 0 bases at J, with 8 bases between. Germline assignment: CDR1 SGDLS and CDR2 YYNGEE. CDR3 DNA sequence: TGTGCCAGCAGCGTATATCCGAGCTCCTACGAGCAGTACTTC. Translating gives CASSVYPSSYEQYF.

The chain recombines TRBV7-2 with TRBJ2-7; 7 nucleotides align to TRBD2. Losses at the gene ends were 0 bases for V and 2 bases for J; bases not matched to a gene: 1. Germline CDR1 reads SGHTA; CDR2 reads FQGNSA. There are 14 residues in the CDR3. CDR3 residues: CASSLAGGTYEQYF. The CDR3 DNA sequence: TGTGCCAGCAGCTTAGCGGGGGGGACCTACGAGCAGTACTTC.

The rearrangement links TRBV27 to TRBJ1-2; 7 bases line up with TRBD1. Trimming cost V 5 bases and J 4 bases; bases outside gene matches: 7. The germline V gene encodes CDR1 MNHEY and CDR2 SMNVEV (reference sequence). CDR3 length: 14 residues. The CDR3 reads CASSTRTGLYGYTF. CDR3 DNA: TGTGCCAGCAGTACCCGGACAGGCCTCTATGGCTACACCTTC.

The rearrangement uses TRBV7-8 and TRBJ2-1; the match to TRBD2 covers 9 bases. Trimming removed 2 bases from V and 6 bases from J; junction bases left unmatched: 2. Germline loops: CDR1 SGHVS, CDR2 FQNEAQ. The CDR3 runs 14 residues. The CDR3 is CASSLSSGVNEQFF. CDR3 coding DNA: TGTGCCAGCAGCTTATCTAGCGGGGTCAATGAGCAGTTCTTC.